The entry below gives a single TCR beta chain sequence along with its context. Only in-frame clones appear in the TCRdb table, and some are missing; sequencing was by immunoSEQ multiplex PCR. The table includes some 100,000 clones, around 93% detected once. Trimming cost V 5 bases and J 0 bases, with 16 bases left between them. The CDR3 consists of 16 residues. Germline V CDR1 and CDR2: SGHTA, FQGTGA. The data were taken from a study of T cell changes during pregnancy in multiple sclerosis. Source: peripheral blood, taken before pregnancy. This chain links TRBV7-3 with TRBJ2-5; D is perhaps TRBD2 (5 bases). The clonotype comes from a female donor with multiple sclerosis, enrolled in a pregnancy study. DNA for the CDR3: TGTGCCAGCAGCCCCCGGGGTAGGGAGTACCAAGAGACCCAGTACTTC. Its protein product is CASSPRGREYQETQYF. The whole variable domain, filled in from reference TRBV7-3 and TRBJ2-5, reads GAGVSQTPSNKVTEKGKYVELRCDPISGHTALYWYRQSLGQGPEFLIYFQGTGAADDSGLPNDRFFAVRPEGSVSTLKIQRTERGDSAVYLCASSPRGREYQETQYFGPGTRLLVL.